The T cell receptor beta chain under discussion was sequenced for a study of cytomegalovirus exposure and HLA in healthy donors. Study conclusions and caveats: Follow-up analysis found HLA locus-dependent TCR association rates, highest for DRB1 and lowest for HLA-C. In a later analysis, a missense DCLRE1C variant was linked to TCR beta V- and J-gene trimming. An apparent linkage of common viral pathogens to several of the most significant clusters emerged in a later analysis.

Of note for this clone: The target antigen is unknown.

Both 60 Vbeta primers and 13 Jbeta primers went into the PCR. In the original processing: In a later analysis, of about 80 million unique beta chains, around 11 million appeared in at least two donors. Clones were read by immunoSEQ multiplex PCR, and TCRdb kept only the in-frame ones, dropping some. V, J and clone size derive from that table, while D and trimming were established from the DNA sequence. The data show 200,000 to 250,000 clones, 70% to 80% seen once. The sequenced sample consisted of PBMCs. This TCR derives from a woman aged 25 to 39 in good health and CMV-seronegative.

CDR3 nucleotides: TGTGCCAGCAGTGAGGGGGCAGGGGGGTTTAGTTACGAGCAGTACTTC. As protein: CASSEGAGGFSYEQYF. The V and J genes are TRBV25-1 and TRBJ2-7; D possibly corresponds to TRBD1 (7 bases). The V end lost 3 bases, the J end lost 4 bases, and 19 bases lay between the germline ends. There are 16 residues in the CDR3. Germline assignment: CDR1 MGHDK and CDR2 SYGVNS.